Listed below are T cell receptor beta chains from one sample, sequenced in a study of blood T cells in healthy people across ages. Using its own MiXCR run on the 5' RACE reads, TCRdb lists one record per CDR3 protein. The repertoire holds 750,000 to 950,000 distinct CDR3 sequences, with under 35% as singletons. These records were also assigned to another study, of T cells of mothers and their children.

Sequenced material: blood. The source is a woman aged 40-49 years in good health. CDR3s include the opening cysteine and the closing phenylalanine or tryptophan. D genes are given only for firm matches. A clone size is listed for some rows: how often the clone was seen (once, few, many), or a class if it is expanded.

>TRBV28|TRBJ2-7|.|many
TGTGCCAGCAGTCTCCAAAGACAGCGCCCCCCCTACGAGCAGTACTTC
CASSLQRQRPPYEQYF
>TRBV20-1|TRBJ2-7|.|.
TGCAGTGCCCCAGGCCCATCTCGTAGGTCTTACGAGCAGTACTTC
CSAPGPSRRSYEQYF
>TRBV15|TRBJ2-1|TRBD1|many
TGTGCCACCAGCAGAGATTTCGGGACAGTTAATGAGCAGTTCTTC
CATSRDFGTVNEQFF
>TRBV20-1|TRBJ2-1|.|few
TGCAGTGCCAAACTGGCGGGGTCCTACAATGAGCAGTTCTTC
CSAKLAGSYNEQFF
>TRBV5-1|TRBJ2-3|TRBD1|.
TGCGCCAGCAGCAAAGGGGACAGCCGAACAGATACGCAGTATTTT
CASSKGDSRTDTQYF
>TRBV9|TRBJ2-3|.|few
TGTGCCAGCAGCGTAGAGGCCACGAGCGGCACAGATACGCAGTATTTT
CASSVEATSGTDTQYF
>TRBV5-6|TRBJ1-4|.|few
TGTGCCAGCAGCTCCGGGGGCAATGAAAAACTGTTTTTT
CASSSGGNEKLFF
>TRBV12-3/TRBV12-4|TRBJ2-6|TRBD1|.
TGTGCCAGCAGGTGGACAGGGGCTGGGGCCAACGTCCTGACTTTC
CASRWTGAGANVLTF
>TRBV20-1|TRBJ2-5|.|many
TGCAGTGCTGGCTTTACACAAGAGACCCAGTACTTC
CSAGFTQETQYF
>TRBV6-6|TRBJ1-2|.|once
TGTGCCAGCAGTTACGAAGACGGAATACCTAACTATGGCTACACCTTC
CASSYEDGIPNYGYTF
>TRBV27|TRBJ2-6|.|.
TGTGCCAGCAGCTTTCGACAGGCCGTTCTCTCTGGGGCCAACGTCCTGACTTTC
CASSFRQAVLSGANVLTF
>TRBV7-3|TRBJ2-3|TRBD2|.
TGTGCCAGCAGCCTCGGGGGGAAAACAGGTACGCAGTATTTT
CASSLGGKTGTQYF
>TRBV7-3|TRBJ1-1|.|.
TGTGCCAGCAACTTAGAGGGACGGACTGAAGCTTTCTTT
CASNLEGRTEAFF
>TRBV7-9|TRBJ1-1|.|once
TGTGCCAGCAGCGAATCGACGGTGAACACTGAAGCTTTCTTT
CASSESTVNTEAFF
>TRBV7-2|TRBJ2-1|.|.
TGTGCCAGCAGCCCCAACAGGAGTCCATACAATGAGCAGTTCTTC
CASSPNRSPYNEQFF
>TRBV28|TRBJ2-5|.|few
TGTGCCAGCAGTTTCCCTCTTCGTGGGGGGCCCGTTCAAGAGACCCAGTACTTC
CASSFPLRGGPVQETQYF
>TRBV7-9|TRBJ2-5|.|many
TGTGCCAGCAGCTCAAGGACTACGCAAGAGACCCAGTACTTC
CASSSRTTQETQYF
>TRBV7-2|TRBJ1-6|.|few
TGTGCCAGCAGCTTAGTTACAGGGCCCATTTATAATTCACCCCTCCACTTT
CASSLVTGPIYNSPLHF
>TRBV4-1|TRBJ2-7|.|many
TGCGCCAGCAGCCAAGATCCTTCTATGGGATTGGGGGCCTCCTACGAGCAGTACTTC
CASSQDPSMGLGASYEQYF
>TRBV5-1|TRBJ2-7|.|few
TGCGCCAGCAGCTTGGCCACCGGCTGGAAGGGCGAGCAGTACTTC
CASSLATGWKGEQYF
>TRBV28|TRBJ1-2|.|few
TGTGCCAGCAGTTCCAATTCGAGGGGCAGTGACTATGGCTACACCTTC
CASSSNSRGSDYGYTF
>TRBV28|TRBJ2-3|.|few
TGTGCCAGCATCGGGTTCTCAGATACGCAGTATTTT
CASIGFSDTQYF
>TRBV7-3|TRBJ2-1|.|.
TGTGCCAGCAGCGAAGGGGATAGCTGCAATGAGCAGTTCTTC
CASSEGDSCNEQFF
>TRBV7-9|TRBJ2-3|.|.
TGTGCCAGCAGCTTACCGACCATAGCGGAAACTAGCACAGATACGCAGTATTTT
CASSLPTIAETSTDTQYF